The 32 T cell receptor beta chains reported below all come from one sample, sequenced in a study of cytomegalovirus exposure and HLA in healthy donors. PCR employed 60 Vbeta and 13 Jbeta primers. Assay used: immunoSEQ multiplex PCR; TCRdb lists only in-frame clones, some missing. The sample has approximately 58,000 clones; 65% to 90% are singletons. What was sequenced was PBMCs. These receptors came from a man younger than 45 in good health and CMV-seronegative.

The gene calls are TRBV7-2 and TRBJ2-3, with D possibly being TRBD2 (5 bases). CDR3 length: 17 amino acids. V lost 5 bases to trimming and J lost 2 bases, with 20 bases between them. In germline, CDR1 is SGHTA, CDR2 FQGNSA. CDR3 DNA sequence: TGTGCCAGCAGCCGAAACCCGCGGGTTACCAACACAGATACGCAGTATTTT. Protein: CASSRNPRVTNTDTQYF.

The gene calls are TRBV7-2 and TRBJ1-1, with D perhaps TRBD1 (5 bases). Between the trimmed V and J ends, which lost 3 bases and 5 bases, there was a span of 16 bases. From germline, CDR1 is SGHTA and CDR2 FQGNSA. The CDR3 sequence is 15 residues long. CDR3: CASSFGVLGRTEAFF. CDR3 nucleotides: TGTGCCAGCAGCTTCGGCGTTCTGGGGCGAACTGAAGCTTTCTTT.

This chain connects TRBV18 to TRBJ1-4; D is perhaps TRBD1 (5 bases). CDR3 size: 16 residues. Germline CDR1 KGHSH, CDR2 LQKENI. V lost 4 bases and J lost 0, with 12 bases in between. CDR3 residues: CASSLMTVATNEKLFF. DNA for the CDR3: TGTGCCAGCTCACTTATGACAGTAGCAACTAATGAAAAACTGTTTTTT.

The chain is built from TRBV20-1 and TRBJ2-7, with a possible D match to TRBD2 (6 bases). CDR1 is DFQATT and CDR2 is SNEGSKA in the germline V gene (reference sequence). This CDR3 comprises 11 residues. The germline V and J ends were trimmed by 1 base and 8 bases, with 9 bases remaining between them. In DNA form, the CDR3 reads TGCAGTGCTAGAGGGGGGGACCAGCAGTACTTC. This encodes CSARGGDQQYF.

This chain connects TRBV7-3 to TRBJ2-7; 8 nucleotides agree with TRBD1. The CDR3 contains 14 residues. CDR1 and CDR2 (germline): SGHTA, FQGTGA. V gave up 2 bases and J gave up 2 bases; unmatched junction bases: 2. As DNA, the CDR3 is TGTGCCAGCAGCTTAGTACAGGGGGCCTACGAGCAGTACTTC. It yields the protein CASSLVQGAYEQYF.

This clone was picked up one time. The chain joins TRBV7-2 to TRBJ2-7; 7 bases line up with TRBD2. The CDR3 has 14 amino acids. Germline-derived CDR1 and CDR2 are SGHTA and FQGNSA. V was clipped by 5 bases and J by 7 bases; unmatched bases: 11. The CDR3 DNA sequence: TGTGCCAGCAGCCCTGCGGGGGACCGAGGAGAGCAGTACTTC. As protein: CASSPAGDRGEQYF.

The rearrangement links TRBV5-1 to TRBJ2-1; TRBD2 is a possible D gene (5 bases). CDR3 length: 11 amino acids. Germline CDR1 is SGHRS and CDR2 is YFSETQ. The V gene lost 2 bases and the J gene lost 9 bases, with 6 bases spanning the gap. CDR3 DNA: TGCGCCAGCAGCTTCGAGGGTGAGCAGTTCTTC. Translation gives CASSFEGEQFF.

This clone was picked up a small number of times. The CDR3 DNA sequence: TGTGCCAGCAGATTCGACAGCAACTATGGCTACACCTTC. Its protein is CASRFDSNYGYTF. The chain has TRBV6-5 and TRBJ1-2; perhaps TRBD1 as D (5 bases). Germline values: CDR1 MNHEY, CDR2 SVGAGI. The CDR3 totals 13 residues. The V and J ends lost 6 bases and 2 bases respectively, with 10 bases between them.

This clone was seen a single time. The chain has TRBV6-5 and TRBJ2-7; 7 positions agree with TRBD2. The CDR3 consists of 15 residues. Germline CDR1 MNHEY, CDR2 SVGAGI. With 5 bases clipped from V and 2 bases from J, the junction kept 9 bases outside the gene matches. The CDR3 DNA reads TGTGCCAGCAGTACAGGACTAGGGCTCACCTACGAGCAGTACTTC. Translating it yields CASSTGLGLTYEQYF.

This chain links TRBV4-3 with TRBJ2-5, with a possible D match to TRBD2 (6 bases). CDR1 is LGHNA and CDR2 is YSLEER in the germline V gene. V was pared by 0 bases and J by 5 bases, with 10 bases between. This CDR3 spans 14 amino acids. CDR3 bases: TGCGCCAGCAGCCAAGAGACTAGTAGGGAGACCCAGTACTTC. Amino acids: CASSQETSRETQYF.

The J gene is TRBJ1-6, the V gene TRBV5-4, with D tentatively TRBD1 (6 bases). The CDR3 has 15 residues. The germline V gene encodes CDR1 SGHNT and CDR2 YYREEE (reference sequence). V lost 2 bases and J 10 bases, leaving 16 bases between the germline ends. DNA of the CDR3: TGTGCCAGCAGCTTTGTGGACAGCGGTCAATCACCCCTCCACTTT. Its protein is CASSFVDSGQSPLHF.

This rearrangement joins TRBV5-1 to TRBJ2-2, with TRBD1 matching over 9 bases. J gave up 0 bases and V 4 bases, and 4 bases lay outside the gene matches. From germline, CDR1 is SGHRS and CDR2 YFSETQ. The length of the CDR3 is 16 residues. The CDR3 here is CASSITGGTNTGELFF. CDR3 coding DNA: TGCGCCAGCAGCATAACAGGGGGCACGAACACCGGGGAGCTGTTTTTT. The variable domain in full, completed from reference TRBV5-1 and TRBJ2-2, reads KAGVTQTPRYLIKTRGQQVTLSCSPISGHRSVSWYQQTPGQGLQFLFEYFSETQRNKGNFPGRFSGRQFSNSRSEMNVSTLELGDSALYLCASSITGGTNTGELFFGEGSRLTVL.

The sample holds a few counts of this clone. The J gene is TRBJ2-1, the V gene TRBV4-3; perhaps TRBD1 as D (6 bases). V was pared by 0 bases and J by 9 bases, with 15 bases between. The CDR3 totals 15 residues. Germline CDR1 reads LGHNA; CDR2 reads YSLEER. The CDR3 sequence: CASSQDSPGAGEQFF. The CDR3, as DNA: TGCGCCAGCAGCCAAGACTCTCCAGGGGCAGGTGAGCAGTTCTTC.

The chain employs TRBV4-3 and TRBJ2-1; D unresolved. Germline lookup yields CDR1 LGHNA and CDR2 YSLEER. V lost 4 bases, J lost 10 bases, and 29 bases lay in between. The CDR3 has 18 amino acids. The CDR3 spells CASSPAILQINNEWEQFF. CDR3 nucleotides: TGCGCCAGCAGCCCGGCCATCTTACAGATTAACAATGAATGGGAGCAGTTCTTC.

The chain links TRBV25-1 to TRBJ2-2; D is perhaps TRBD1 (6 bases). The CDR3 runs 15 residues. V lost 5 bases and J lost 1, with 11 bases in between. CDR1 is MGHDK, CDR2 SYGVNS, per germline. Here the CDR3 DNA reads TGTGCCAGCAGTTCCGACAGGTTGAACACCGGGGAGCTGTTTTTT. Translated, it gives CASSSDRLNTGELFF.

This chain links TRBV5-1 with TRBJ1-2; D not certain. This CDR3 region has 16 residues. Trimming stripped 0 bases from V and 2 bases from J, with 14 bases between. From germline, CDR1 is SGHRS and CDR2 YFSETQ. CDR3 nucleotides: TGCGCCAGCAGCTTGGGAGGAGCCCAGTCGAACTATGGCTACACCTTC. The encoded protein is CASSLGGAQSNYGYTF.

This clone was seen only once. V is TRBV28 and J is TRBJ1-2, with D possibly matching TRBD1 (5 bases). Deletions cut 2 bases from V and 8 bases from J, with 15 bases between. Looked up from germline, CDR1 is MDHEN and CDR2 is SYDVKM. The CDR3 extends over 14 amino acids. The CDR3 here is CASSLGIQAPGYTF. The CDR3 nucleotides read TGTGCCAGCAGTTTAGGAATACAGGCTCCCGGCTACACCTTC.

The J gene is TRBJ2-5, the V gene TRBV6-1, with D perhaps TRBD1 (6 bases). The tail of the sequence fits TRBJ2-7 better, so the J call may be wrong. Germline values: CDR1 MNHNS, CDR2 SASEGT. CDR3 length equals 16 residues. Here the CDR3 DNA reads TGTGCCAGCAGTGGCCCGGGACATATGAGCTCCTACGAGCAGTACTTC. Its protein is CASSGPGHMSSYEQYF.

This chain links TRBV7-3 with TRBJ1-1; possible D gene TRBD1, 5 bases. Germline-derived CDR1 and CDR2 are SGHTA and FQGTGA. The CDR3 has 16 residues. V dropped 2 bases and J dropped 1 base, with 14 bases sitting between them. The CDR3 here is CASSLRPQGKNTEAFF. The CDR3 nucleotides are TGTGCCAGCAGCTTACGACCGCAGGGAAAGAACACTGAAGCTTTCTTT.

The V gene is TRBV30, the J gene TRBJ2-5, with 9 bases lining up with TRBD1. The end of the DNA is better explained by TRBJ2-7, so the J call may be wrong. The CDR3 has 15 amino acids. Germline-derived CDR1 and CDR2 are GTSNPN and SVGIG (reference sequence). The CDR3 DNA follows: TGTGCCTGGAGTGTACAGGGGGCGCCGACCTACGAGCAGTACTTC. Translated, it gives CAWSVQGAPTYEQYF.

This chain uses TRBV30 with TRBJ2-3; 11 bases fit TRBD2. CDR1 is GTSNPN and CDR2 is SVGIG in the germline V gene (reference sequence). Trimming at V came to 8 bases and at J to 2 bases, leaving 6 bases not matched to a gene. The CDR3 is made up of 14 amino acids. The CDR3 coding sequence is TGTGCCACCACTAGCGGGAGACCCACAGATACGCAGTATTTT. This gives the protein CATTSGRPTDTQYF.

The gene calls are TRBV4-3 and TRBJ1-1; D not resolved. Germline V lookup: CDR1 LGHNA, CDR2 YSLEER. The CDR3 runs to 16 residues. V dropped 0 bases and J dropped 0 bases, with 11 bases sitting between them. The CDR3 nucleotides read TGCGCCAGCAGCCAAGAGAGAGAGTATATGAACACTGAAGCTTTCTTT. It encodes CASSQEREYMNTEAFF.

V usage is TRBV11-2 and J usage is TRBJ2-7; D may be TRBD1 (6 bases). Germline values: CDR1 SGHAT, CDR2 FQNNGV. Trimming took 1 base from V and 2 from J, leaving 12 bases between them. This CDR3 is built from 15 residues. The CDR3 loop reads CASSLVAGDAYEQYF. The DNA for the CDR3 is TGTGCCAGCAGCTTAGTGGCAGGGGACGCCTACGAGCAGTACTTC.

The chain carries TRBV27 and TRBJ2-7; 7 bases line up with TRBD2. Germline V gene lookup returns CDR1 MNHEY and CDR2 SMNVEV (reference sequence). The length of the CDR3 is 14 residues. J lost 1 base, V lost 5 bases, and 5 bases had no gene match. CDR3 in DNA: TGTGCCAGCAGTCCGGGACTACATTCCTACGAGCAGTACTTC. Amino acids: CASSPGLHSYEQYF.

The chain links TRBV7-9 to TRBJ2-1; 9 nucleotides match TRBD2. The CDR3 is made up of 15 amino acids. Germline trimming cut 5 bases from V and 5 bases from J; bases unmatched to any gene: 7. Germline assignment: CDR1 SEHNR and CDR2 FQNEAQ (reference sequence). This CDR3 reads CASSPEVAGDNEQFF. The CDR3 nucleotides read TGTGCCAGCAGCCCAGAGGTAGCGGGGGACAATGAGCAGTTCTTC.

The CDR3: CASSQGTGSNTGELFF. In DNA form, the CDR3 reads TGCGCCAGCAGCCAAGGAACAGGGTCGAACACCGGGGAGCTGTTTTTT. V and J are TRBV4-3 and TRBJ2-2, with D perhaps matching TRBD1 (6 bases). Germline-derived CDR1 and CDR2 are LGHNA and YSLEER. V lost 1 base, J lost 0 bases, and 9 bases lay in between. The CDR3 has 16 amino acids.

The V and J genes are TRBV7-9 and TRBJ2-7; 9 bases line up with TRBD1. This CDR3 is 13 amino acids long. CDR1 and CDR2 from the germline V gene are SEHNR and FQNEAQ (reference sequence). J lost 3 bases, V lost 7 bases, and 4 bases had no gene match. The CDR3 DNA follows: TGTGCCAGCACCACAGGGGGCCTCTACGAGCAGTACTTC. This encodes CASTTGGLYEQYF.

The V and J genes are TRBV19 and TRBJ2-7; 8 nucleotides align to TRBD1. The CDR3 spans 15 residues. V gave up 3 bases and J gave up 1 base; unmatched junction bases: 5. Germline V gene sequence: CDR1 LNHDA, CDR2 SQIVND (reference sequence). CDR3 in amino acids: CASSISTGESYEQYF. The CDR3 DNA reads TGTGCCAGTAGTATTTCGACAGGGGAATCCTACGAGCAGTACTTC.

CDR3 protein: CANRGTSGNTIYF. In DNA form, the CDR3 reads TGTGCCAACAGGGGCACCTCTGGAAACACCATATATTTT. The chain links TRBV11-2 to TRBJ1-3, with TRBD1 matching over 7 bases. Germline V gives CDR1 SGHAT, CDR2 FQNNGV. V lost 10 bases to trimming and J lost 0 bases; unmatched junction nucleotides: 3. This CDR3 region has 13 residues.

V is TRBV6-5 and J is TRBJ1-5; D unclear. The CDR3 has 14 amino acids. With 2 bases removed from V and 5 bases from J, the gap between germline ends came to 10 bases. Germline V gene sequence: CDR1 MNHEY, CDR2 SVGAGI. In DNA, the CDR3 is TGTGCCAGCAGTTACCAAAGGGAGGATCAGCCCCAGCATTTT. It yields the protein CASSYQREDQPQHF.

There are a few counts of this clone. The identical CDR3 is also encoded by other nucleotide sequences in the sample. The rearrangement uses TRBV7-2 and TRBJ2-7, with D unclear. The CDR3 has 12 amino acids. Trimming removed 5 bases from V and 0 bases from J, with 5 bases in between. Germline CDR1 reads SGHTA; CDR2 reads FQGNSA. The CDR3 sequence: CASSLPSYEQYF. CDR3 nucleotides: TGTGCCAGCAGCCTCCCCTCCTACGAGCAGTACTTC.

This clone was counted a few times. V gene TRBV5-6 combines with J gene TRBJ1-5, with no clear D. This CDR3 is built from 12 residues. CDR1 and CDR2 from the germline V gene are SGHDT and YYEEEE. Trimming shortened V by 4 bases and J by 5 bases, and 7 bases separated the two germline ends. The CDR3 coding sequence is TGTGCCAGCAGCGCCGGGTATCAGCCCCAGCATTTT. Amino acid sequence: CASSAGYQPQHF.